The clone carrying this TCR beta chain was seen once. The data derive from a study of control samples from healthy donors and cancer patients. The protocol was immunoSEQ multiplex PCR, while the TCRdb copy is restricted to in-frame clones and leaves out a portion. Of about 53,000 clones in the sample, about 90% were seen once. The J segment lost 6 bases and the V segment lost 6 bases, leaving 9 bases of the junction unmatched. Germline assignment: CDR1 SGHDT and CDR2 YYEEEE. CDR3 length equals 15 residues. The specimen was PBMCs. This TCR came from a man aged 55-75 years with head and neck cancer. The rearrangement joins TRBV5-6 to TRBJ2-1; 10 bases are a match to TRBD2. The DNA of the CDR3 is TGTGCCAGCATCCTTCTAGCGGGAGTTCCCAATGAGCAGTTCTTC. This encodes CASILLAGVPNEQFF.